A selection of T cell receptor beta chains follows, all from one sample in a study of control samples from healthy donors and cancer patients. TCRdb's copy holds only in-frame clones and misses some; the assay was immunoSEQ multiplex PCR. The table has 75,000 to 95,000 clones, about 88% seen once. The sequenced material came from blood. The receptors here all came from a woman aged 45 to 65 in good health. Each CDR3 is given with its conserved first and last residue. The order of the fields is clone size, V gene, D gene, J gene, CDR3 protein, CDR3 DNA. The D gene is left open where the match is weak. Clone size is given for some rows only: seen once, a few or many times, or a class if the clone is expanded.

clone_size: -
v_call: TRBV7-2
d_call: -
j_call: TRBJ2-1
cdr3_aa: CASSLWGSEQFF
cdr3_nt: TGTGCCAGCAGCTTATGGGGCTCCGAGCAGTTCTTC

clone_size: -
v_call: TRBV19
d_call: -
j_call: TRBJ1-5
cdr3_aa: CASSGQTNAGNQPQHF
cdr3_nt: TGTGCCAGTAGTGGACAGACCAATGCGGGCAATCAGCCCCAGCATTTT

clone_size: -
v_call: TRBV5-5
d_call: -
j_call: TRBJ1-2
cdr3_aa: CASSLAGYGYTF
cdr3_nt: TGTGCCAGCAGCTTGGCGGGTTATGGCTACACCTTC

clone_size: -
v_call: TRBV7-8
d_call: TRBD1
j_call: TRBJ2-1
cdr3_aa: CASSLFQDGQGSLDEQFF
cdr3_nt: TGTGCCAGCAGCTTATTTCAAGACGGACAGGGAAGTCTCGATGAGCAGTTCTTC

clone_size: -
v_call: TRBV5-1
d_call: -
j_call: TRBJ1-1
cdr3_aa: CASSLSSGDTEAFF
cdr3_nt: TGCGCCAGCAGCTTGTCAAGTGGGGACACTGAAGCTTTCTTT

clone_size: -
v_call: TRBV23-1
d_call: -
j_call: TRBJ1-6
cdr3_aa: CASSQSLKKRKNSPLHF
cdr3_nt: TGCGCCAGCAGTCAATCCCTTAAAAAACGCAAAAATTCACCCCTCCACTTT

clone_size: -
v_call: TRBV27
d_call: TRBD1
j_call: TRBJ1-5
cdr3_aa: CASSRESGTVIQPQHF
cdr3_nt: TGTGCCAGCAGCAGAGAGTCGGGGACAGTTATTCAGCCCCAGCATTTT

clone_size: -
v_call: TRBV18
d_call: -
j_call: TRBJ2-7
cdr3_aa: CASSPSGSQYEQYF
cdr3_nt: TGTGCCAGCTCACCATCAGGGAGTCAATACGAGCAGTACTTC

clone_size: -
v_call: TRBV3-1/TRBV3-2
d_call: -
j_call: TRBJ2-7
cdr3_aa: CASSQAYTYEEQYF
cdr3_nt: TGTGCCAGCAGCCAAGCTTATACCTACGAAGAGCAGTACTTC

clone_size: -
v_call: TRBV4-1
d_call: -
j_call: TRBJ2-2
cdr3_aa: CASSRDSRRTGELFF
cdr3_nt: TGCGCCAGCAGCCGAGACTCTCGACGGACCGGGGAGCTGTTTTTT

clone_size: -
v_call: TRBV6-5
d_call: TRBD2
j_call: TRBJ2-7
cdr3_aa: CASGRGGRKQYF
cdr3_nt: TGTGCCAGCGGTCGGGGGGGTCGCAAGCAGTACTTC

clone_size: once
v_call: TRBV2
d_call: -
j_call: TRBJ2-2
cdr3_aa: CASSANRNTGELFF
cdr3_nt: TGTGCCAGCAGTGCGAACAGGAACACCGGGGAGCTGTTTTTT

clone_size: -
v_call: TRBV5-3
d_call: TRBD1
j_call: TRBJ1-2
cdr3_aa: CARSLGTGRYGYTF
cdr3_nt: TGTGCCAGAAGCTTGGGGACAGGGCGCTATGGCTACACCTTC

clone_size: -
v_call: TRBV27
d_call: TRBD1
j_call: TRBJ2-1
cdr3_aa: CASSSTGTGLRGEQFF
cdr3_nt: TGTGCCAGCAGTTCAACCGGGACAGGACTTAGGGGGGAGCAGTTCTTC

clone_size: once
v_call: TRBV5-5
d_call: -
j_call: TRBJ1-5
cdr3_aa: CASSLGWGHSNQPQHF
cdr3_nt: TGTGCCAGCAGCTTGGGCTGGGGCCATAGCAATCAGCCCCAGCATTTT

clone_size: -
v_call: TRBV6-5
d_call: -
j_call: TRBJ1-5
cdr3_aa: CASSPLGWQPQHF
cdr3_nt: TGTGCCAGCAGCCCGTTAGGGTGGCAGCCCCAGCATTTT

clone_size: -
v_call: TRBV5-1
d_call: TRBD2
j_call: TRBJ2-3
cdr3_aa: CASSPLAGGITDTQYF
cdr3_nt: TGCGCCAGCAGTCCGCTAGCGGGGGGGATCACAGATACGCAGTATTTT

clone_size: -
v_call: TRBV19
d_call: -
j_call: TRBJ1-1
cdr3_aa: CASTPSPWVGQNTEAFF
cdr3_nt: TGTGCCAGTACCCCCTCGCCCTGGGTAGGGCAGAACACTGAAGCTTTCTTT

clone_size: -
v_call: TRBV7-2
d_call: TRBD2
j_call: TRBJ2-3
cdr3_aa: CASSSLAGGGDTQYF
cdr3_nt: TGTGCCAGCAGCTCCCTCGCGGGGGGTGGTGATACGCAGTATTTT

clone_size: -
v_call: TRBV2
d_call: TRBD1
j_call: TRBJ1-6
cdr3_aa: CASRAPPGQGISPLHF
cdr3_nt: TGTGCCAGCAGGGCACCTCCGGGACAGGGAATTTCACCCCTCCACTTT

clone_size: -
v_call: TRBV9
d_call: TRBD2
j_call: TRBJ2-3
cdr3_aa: CASSPGLASSTDTQYF
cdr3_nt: TGTGCCAGCAGTCCTGGACTAGCCTCAAGCACAGATACGCAGTATTTT

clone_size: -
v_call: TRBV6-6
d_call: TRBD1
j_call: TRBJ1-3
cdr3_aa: CASSRLGQGQNTIYF
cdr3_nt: TGTGCCAGCAGTAGGTTGGGACAGGGCCAAAACACCATATATTTT

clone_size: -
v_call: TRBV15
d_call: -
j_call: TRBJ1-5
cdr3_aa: CATSSSYRDNQPQHF
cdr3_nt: TGTGCCACCAGCAGTAGTTACAGGGACAATCAGCCCCAGCATTTT

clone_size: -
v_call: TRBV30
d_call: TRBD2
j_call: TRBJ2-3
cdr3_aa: CAWSPGLGSTDTQYF
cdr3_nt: TGTGCCTGGAGTCCTGGACTAGGAAGCACAGATACGCAGTATTTT

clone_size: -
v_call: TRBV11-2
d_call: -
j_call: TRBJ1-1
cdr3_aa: CASSPYTEAFF
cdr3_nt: TGTGCCAGCAGCCCTTACACTGAAGCTTTCTTT

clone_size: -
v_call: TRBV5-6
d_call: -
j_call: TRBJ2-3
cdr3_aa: CASSFFRGVGTDTQYF
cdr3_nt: TGTGCCAGCAGCTTTTTTCGGGGAGTAGGAACAGATACGCAGTATTTT

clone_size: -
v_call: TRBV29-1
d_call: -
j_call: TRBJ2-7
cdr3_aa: CSVGEGDDEQYF
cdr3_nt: TGCAGCGTTGGAGAAGGGGACGACGAGCAGTACTTC